Sequencing of this T cell receptor (beta chain) was carried out in a study of human T cells and chemical hapten exposure. CDR1 is LGHNA, CDR2 YSLEER, per germline. Trimming took 0 bases from V and 8 from J; bases not matched to a gene: 5. The CDR3 runs to 15 residues. Time point noted: pre-sensitization, week 0. The treatment is: therapeutic diphenylcyclopropenone sensitization with weekly scalp DPC. The sample holds many counts of this clonotype. The library tagged individual cDNA molecules with unique molecular identifiers. TCRdb redid the calling of the RACE reads with MiXCR, one entry per CDR3 protein. The sample holds some 360,000 distinct CDR3 sequences, approximately 5.1% seen once.

The chain employs TRBV4-3 and TRBJ2-1, with 9 positions matching TRBD1. The sample here was whole blood, taken in connection with sensitization to the hapten diphenylcyclopropenone (DPC). The TCR was taken from a woman aged 50 to 65 with alopecia areata. Some clones in this sample may be carry-over from other donors' samples. CDR3 DNA: TGCGCCAGCAGCCAAGAGGGACAGGGTCGGTATGAGCAGTTCTTC. It codes for CASSQEGQGRYEQFF.